One TCR beta chain is described in this entry. Germline CDR1 is SGHRS and CDR2 is YFSETQ. V was clipped by 2 bases and J by 6 bases; unmatched bases: 9. The CDR3 spans 15 residues. This specimen belongs to a study of blood T cell repertoires in COVID-19. The method was immunoSEQ multiplex PCR; TCRdb's version includes in-frame clones alone and lacks a portion of them. The sample carries about 48,000 clones, more than 70% recorded once. The clonotype originates from a human donor in a cohort sampled during active COVID-19. Sequenced sample: peripheral blood. This sequence joins TRBV5-1 and TRBJ1-1; TRBD1 matches 8 bases. This chain's CDR3 is CASSFVVGGQAEAFF. The CDR3 DNA follows: TGCGCCAGCAGCTTTGTAGTCGGGGGACAGGCTGAAGCTTTCTTT.